The 20 T cell receptor beta chains below come from one sample, sequenced in a study of beta chain features in type 1 diabetes. Whole-study results and caveats: The study found moderately but significantly shorter TCRB CDR3s in all four CD4+ subsets of Type 1 diabetes patients.

Antigens of these TCRs are unknown. The sequenced template was cDNA made from the entire isolated RNA. Measured with immunoSEQ multiplex PCR; TCRdb has only the in-frame clones, and not every one. The sample holds approximately 240,000 clones, 16% seen once. The sequenced sample consisted of naive CD4+ T cells from blood. These receptors all come from a man between 25 and 39 years old with type 1 diabetes.

The rearrangement joins TRBV30 to TRBJ2-1; 9 bases line up with TRBD1. J was trimmed by 8 bases and V by 5 bases; bases with no gene match: 10. The germline gives CDR1 GTSNPN, CDR2 SVGIG (reference sequence). The CDR3 totals 14 residues. CDR3 DNA sequence: TGTGCCTGGCTTCCCGGGACAGGGACGGATGAGCAGTTCTTC. This codes for CAWLPGTGTDEQFF.

CDR3 DNA: TGCAGCGTCCAGGACAGGGCTAGCACAGATACGCAGTATTTT. Amino acid sequence: CSVQDRASTDTQYF. The chain couples TRBV29-1 to TRBJ2-3, with 8 bases that match TRBD1. The J segment lost 0 bases and the V segment lost 6 bases, leaving 5 bases of the junction unmatched. From germline, CDR1 is SQVTM and CDR2 ANQGSEA. The length of the CDR3 is 14 residues.

This clone was seen a handful of times. The chain recombines TRBV5-1 with TRBJ2-7; a weak D match, TRBD1 (5 bases). This CDR3 is 17 amino acids long. CDR1 and CDR2 (germline): SGHRS, YFSETQ. V was clipped by 0 bases and J by 3 bases, with 19 bases between them. The CDR3 sequence is CASSLAETGGKVYEQYF. DNA of the CDR3: TGCGCCAGCAGCTTGGCCGAAACAGGCGGTAAGGTCTACGAGCAGTACTTC. Combining the CDR3 with reference TRBV5-1 and TRBJ2-7 gives the whole variable domain KAGVTQTPRYLIKTRGQQVTLSCSPISGHRSVSWYQQTPGQGLQFLFEYFSETQRNKGNFPGRFSGRQFSNSRSEMNVSTLELGDSALYLCASSLAETGGKVYEQYFGPGTRLTVT.

J is TRBJ1-1 and V is TRBV28, with D maybe TRBD1 (6 bases). This CDR3 is built from 13 residues. Trimming removed 5 bases from V and 3 bases from J, with 10 bases in between. Germline V gene lookup returns CDR1 MDHEN and CDR2 SYDVKM. CDR3 DNA sequence: TGTGCCAGCAGTCCCGGACAGTACACTGAAGCTTTCTTT. Translated: CASSPGQYTEAFF.

CDR3 amino acids: CASSSGQGADYGYTF. CDR3 in DNA: TGTGCCAGCAGTTCAGGACAGGGTGCGGACTATGGCTACACCTTC. V is TRBV28 and J is TRBJ1-2; 8 bases fit TRBD1. This CDR3 region has 15 residues. Per germline, CDR1 MDHEN and CDR2 SYDVKM. Unmatched junction bases numbered 7, after V lost 4 bases and J lost 3 bases.

This clone was detected a few times. This chain joins TRBV9 and TRBJ2-1; D unresolved. The length of the CDR3 is 15 residues. The V end was cut by 2 bases, the J end by 0 bases, with 9 bases between. Germline V gene lookup returns CDR1 SGDLS and CDR2 YYNGEE. The CDR3 is CASSVDWDSYNEQFF. The CDR3 DNA reads TGTGCCAGCAGCGTCGACTGGGACTCCTACAATGAGCAGTTCTTC.

In its sample, this clone was seen a few times. This chain's CDR3 is CASSTFTDTQYF. In DNA, the CDR3 is TGTGCCAGCTCCACCTTCACAGATACGCAGTATTTT. This chain joins TRBV18 and TRBJ2-3; no firm D call. The CDR3 contains 12 residues. Trimming took off 6 bases at V and 2 bases at J, with 6 bases between the two ends. Germline V gives CDR1 KGHSH, CDR2 LQKENI. The variable domain in full, completed from reference TRBV18 and TRBJ2-3, reads NAGVMQNPRHLVRRRGQEARLRCSPMKGHSHVYWYRQLPEEGLKFMVYLQKENIIDESGMPKERFSAEFPKEGPSILRIQQVVRGDSAAYFCASSTFTDTQYFGPGTRLTVL.

The DNA of the CDR3 is TGTGCCAGCAGTTCCGGACAGGGGGGATACAATGAGCAGTTCTTC. Amino acids: CASSSGQGGYNEQFF. The chain carries TRBV25-1 and TRBJ2-1; 10 bases match TRBD1. The germline gives CDR1 MGHDK, CDR2 SYGVNS. This CDR3 contains 15 residues. The junction had 5 bases not matched to a gene; V was cut back by 5 bases and J by 4 bases.

This clone was counted only a few times. Written as DNA, the CDR3 is TGCAGCTCCATCCGCGGGACTAGCGGTTCCCAAGAGACCCAGTACTTC. It yields the protein CSSIRGTSGSQETQYF. V and J are TRBV29-1 and TRBJ2-5; 11 positions agree with TRBD2. CDR1 is SQVTM and CDR2 is ANQGSEA in the germline V gene. V lost 8 bases and J lost 1; bases outside the gene matches: 12. The CDR3 consists of 16 residues.

This chain joins TRBV4-3 and TRBJ2-3, with D perhaps TRBD1 (5 bases). CDR1 is LGHNA, CDR2 YSLEER, per germline. The CDR3 runs to 16 residues. The V end was cut by 0 bases, the J end by 2 bases, with 12 bases between. Written as DNA, the CDR3 is TGCGCCAGCAGCCAAGACGTGGCAGGGATCACAGATACGCAGTATTTT. Translating gives CASSQDVAGITDTQYF.

CDR3: CASSPLFGTVSTDTQYF. The CDR3 coding sequence is TGTGCCAGCAGTCCCCTATTTGGGACAGTGAGCACAGATACGCAGTATTTT. The J gene is TRBJ2-3, the V gene TRBV5-4; 7 bases are a match to TRBD1. The CDR3 contains 17 residues. Germline CDR1 is SGHNT and CDR2 is YYREEE (reference sequence). The ends lost 5 bases at V and 0 bases at J; junction bases unmatched: 12.

For this clone: The identical CDR3 is also encoded by other nucleotide sequences in the sample. DNA for the CDR3: TGTGCCAGCAGCTTAGTGGACAATGAGCAGTTCTTC. Translating it yields CASSLVDNEQFF. V gene TRBV7-9 combines with J gene TRBJ2-1, with no clear D. This CDR3 spans 12 amino acids. Germline V gene sequence: CDR1 SEHNR, CDR2 FQNEAQ (reference sequence). Trimming removed 1 base from V and 5 bases from J, with 3 bases in between.

The table lists this clone with a few counts. V gene TRBV4-2 combines with J gene TRBJ2-5; D may be TRBD1 or TRBD2 (5 bases each). Trimming cost V 1 base and J 5 bases, with 14 bases left between them. Per the germline V gene, CDR1 is LGHNA and CDR2 is YNFKEQ. The CDR3 runs 15 residues. CDR3 loop: CASSQGDGASETQYF. DNA of the CDR3: TGTGCCAGCAGCCAAGGGGACGGAGCGTCCGAGACCCAGTACTTC.

The sample holds a few counts of this clone. The chain combines TRBV10-3 with TRBJ2-7, with 14 bases identical to TRBD2. Trimming at V came to 3 bases and at J to 4 bases, leaving 17 bases not matched to a gene. The length of the CDR3 is 20 residues. Germline CDR1 reads ENHRY; CDR2 reads SYGVKD. Written as DNA, the CDR3 is TGTGCCATCAGTGACCCCAGACTAGCGGGAGGGCTTAGGCGGGAATACGAGCAGTACTTC. Translation: CAISDPRLAGGLRREYEQYF.

The rearrangement uses TRBV7-2 and TRBJ2-3; D remains ambiguous. CDR3 size: 13 residues. The V and J ends lost 1 base and 3 bases respectively, with 5 bases between them. In germline, CDR1 is SGHTA, CDR2 FQGNSA. The CDR3 spells CASSLETTDTQYF. The CDR3 DNA follows: TGTGCCAGCAGCTTAGAAACGACAGATACGCAGTATTTT.

The V and J genes are TRBV4-3 and TRBJ1-2; 7 bases are shared with TRBD1. Germline CDR1 LGHNA, CDR2 YSLEER. V lost 2 bases, J lost 3 bases, and 3 bases stayed unmatched. This CDR3 has 14 amino acids. CDR3: CASSQSTGDYGYTF. The CDR3 DNA reads TGCGCCAGCAGCCAATCCACAGGGGACTATGGCTACACCTTC.

This clone was seen more than once but under ten times. J is TRBJ2-5 and V is TRBV29-1, with D possibly being TRBD1 (5 bases). This CDR3 is 13 amino acids long. V lost 6 bases to trimming and J lost 5 bases, with 16 bases between them. Germline lookup yields CDR1 SQVTM and CDR2 ANQGSEA. Written as DNA, the CDR3 is TGCAGCGTCCGTACTACCTCAGGGGAGACCCAGTACTTC. Translation gives CSVRTTSGETQYF. The whole variable domain, remainder taken from reference TRBV29-1 and TRBJ2-5, is SAVISQKPSRDICQRGTSLTIQCQVDSQVTMMFWYRQQPGQSLTLIATANQGSEATYESGFVIDKFPISRPNLTFSTLTVSNMSPEDSSIYLCSVRTTSGETQYFGPGTRLLVL.

The rearrangement links TRBV7-6 to TRBJ1-1; D is undetermined. Germline values: CDR1 SGHVS, CDR2 FNYEAQ. The CDR3 totals 13 residues. Trimming removed 1 base at V and 2 bases at J, with 5 bases between. In DNA form, the CDR3 reads TGTGCCAGCAGCTTAGATTCTAACACTGAAGCTTTCTTT. This sequence encodes CASSLDSNTEAFF.

This clone has only a few counts. The chain couples TRBV29-1 to TRBJ2-3; 13 nucleotides agree with TRBD2. Germline CDR1 SQVTM, CDR2 ANQGSEA. The junction had 4 bases not matched to a gene; V was cut back by 4 bases and J by 3 bases. This CDR3 spans 15 amino acids. CDR3 DNA sequence: TGCAGCGTTGGGACTAGCGGGAGTAGGACAGATACGCAGTATTTT. It yields the protein CSVGTSGSRTDTQYF.

V is TRBV2 and J is TRBJ2-3; the match to TRBD2 covers 13 bases. The CDR3 loop spans 15 amino acids. V was pared by 5 bases and J by 5 bases, with 4 bases of the junction left unmatched. CDR1 and CDR2 from the germline V gene are SNHLY and FYNNEI. The CDR3 here is CASSRTSGRQDTQYF. CDR3 DNA sequence: TGTGCCAGCAGTCGGACTAGCGGGAGACAAGATACGCAGTATTTT.